This T cell receptor beta chain was captured in a study of blood T cell repertoires in COVID-19. The data were produced by immunoSEQ multiplex PCR, yet TCRdb's version contains in-frame clones alone and is incomplete. The sample holds about 120,000 clones, around three quarters seen once. V was pared by 2 bases and J by 4 bases, with 15 bases between. The CDR3 is 15 residues long. CDR1 is GTSNPN, CDR2 SVGIG, per germline (reference sequence). Sequenced material: peripheral blood. The TCR comes from a man aged 40-55 years with active or convalescent COVID-19. The chain recombines TRBV30 with TRBJ1-5; maybe TRBD1 (6 bases). The CDR3 is CAWSTTTGRNQPQHF. The DNA for the CDR3 is TGTGCCTGGAGTACTACAACAGGGAGAAATCAGCCCCAGCATTTT.